The 15 T cell receptor beta chains below all came from one sample that was sequenced in a study of cytomegalovirus exposure and HLA in healthy donors. The PCR made use of 60 Vbeta and 13 Jbeta primers. Data came from immunoSEQ multiplex PCR; TCRdb stores just in-frame clones and leaves some out. This table holds more than 150,000 clones, around 84% found once. Sequencing input: PBMCs. These receptors all stem from a girl aged 2-10 years in good health and CMV-seropositive.

The chain employs TRBV7-3 and TRBJ2-1; 10 bases map to TRBD1. J lost 7 bases, V lost 3 bases, and 12 bases had no gene match. Germline CDR1 SGHTA, CDR2 FQGTGA. This CDR3 comprises 17 residues. The CDR3 reads CASSFTTGGSLLNEQFF. The CDR3 coding sequence is TGTGCCAGCAGCTTCACGACAGGGGGCTCATTATTGAATGAGCAGTTCTTC.

As DNA, the CDR3 is TGTGCCAGCAGCGTAGCTATCGCGGTGTTCGATGAGCAGTTCTTC. This codes for CASSVAIAVFDEQFF. This chain links TRBV9 with TRBJ2-1; no reliable D call. The germline V gene has CDR1 SGDLS and CDR2 YYNGEE. The germline V and J ends were trimmed by 0 bases and 8 bases, with 15 bases remaining between them. The CDR3 totals 15 residues.

This chain connects TRBV9 to TRBJ2-1; 11 nucleotides align to TRBD2. The V and J ends lost 3 bases and 6 bases, in that order; junction bases with no gene match: 5. Germline CDR1 and CDR2: SGDLS and YYNGEE. This CDR3 comprises 15 residues. The CDR3 region has the DNA TGTGCCAGCAGCGCAACTAGCGGGAGTCCCAATGAGCAGTTCTTC. Amino acid sequence: CASSATSGSPNEQFF. The full variable domain, with the rest looked up from reference TRBV9 and TRBJ2-1, is DSGVTQTPKHLITATGQRVTLRCSPRSGDLSVYWYQQSLDQGLQFLIQYYNGEERAKGNILERFSAQQFPDLHSELNLSSLELGDSALYFCASSATSGSPNEQFFGPGTRLTVL.

The chain couples TRBV2 to TRBJ2-5, with 8 bases matching TRBD2. Germline V gives CDR1 SNHLY, CDR2 FYNNEI. The ends lost 1 base at V and 3 bases at J; junction bases unmatched: 7. This CDR3 spans 16 amino acids. The CDR3 here is CASSEEGGGSEETQYF. CDR3 DNA sequence: TGTGCCAGCAGTGAAGAGGGCGGGGGGAGTGAAGAGACCCAGTACTTC.

This clone occurred a few times. This chain links TRBV2 with TRBJ1-6; 10 bases fit TRBD1. With 9 bases clipped from V and 6 bases from J, the junction kept 2 bases outside the gene matches. The CDR3 has 13 residues. Germline V gene data show CDR1 as SNHLY and CDR2 as FYNNEI. The CDR3 DNA follows: TGTGCCAGTCGGGACAGGGGTAATTCACCCCTCCACTTT. The encoded protein is CASRDRGNSPLHF.

The chain carries TRBV19 and TRBJ1-2; D is unclear. CDR3 size: 13 residues. Germline lookup yields CDR1 LNHDA and CDR2 SQIVND (reference sequence). Trimming removed 0 bases from V and 8 bases from J, with 10 bases in between. The CDR3 loop is CASSIERVSGYTF. CDR3 sequence (DNA): TGTGCCAGTAGTATAGAACGAGTGTCGGGCTACACCTTC.

This sequence joins TRBV6-1 and TRBJ1-2; TRBD1 might be the D (5 bases). The V gene lost 0 bases and the J gene lost 0 bases, with 11 bases spanning the gap. CDR1 is MNHNS and CDR2 is SASEGT in the germline V gene. CDR3 size: 16 residues. The CDR3, as DNA: TGTGCCAGCAGTGAAGCCCGACAGAGTACTAACTATGGCTACACCTTC. Amino acid sequence: CASSEARQSTNYGYTF.

This clone was found a few times. The chain has TRBV30 and TRBJ2-6, with unresolved D. The V and J ends lost 3 bases and 3 bases respectively, with 6 bases between them. The germline CDR1 and CDR2 sequences are GTSNPN and SVGIG (reference sequence). The CDR3 consists of 13 residues. The CDR3 region has the DNA TGTGCCTGGAGGGTGAGTGGGGCCAACGTCCTGACTTTC. Residues: CAWRVSGANVLTF. Filled out from reference TRBV30 and TRBJ2-6, the complete variable domain reads SQTIHQWPATLVQPVGSPLSLECTVEGTSNPNLYWYRQAAGRGLQLLFYSVGIGQISSEVPQNLSASRPQDRQFILSSKKLLLSDSGFYLCAWRVSGANVLTFGAGSRLTVL.

J is TRBJ1-3 and V is TRBV6-5; D gene unclear. CDR1 MNHEY and CDR2 SVGAGI come from the germline V gene. This CDR3 comprises 15 residues. V was trimmed by 5 bases and J by 4 bases, leaving 15 bases between them. This CDR3 is CASSGLTAGGNTIYF. For the CDR3, the DNA is TGTGCCAGCAGTGGGCTCACCGCGGGGGGAAACACCATATATTTT.

The chain links TRBV5-4 to TRBJ1-1; 12 bases fit TRBD1. Germline CDR1 SGHNT, CDR2 YYREEE (reference sequence). The V segment lost 0 bases and the J segment 9 bases; nucleotides outside the gene matches: 6. The CDR3 extends over 15 amino acids. CDR3 sequence reads: CASSLGGTGGVKAFF. The CDR3 bases are TGTGCCAGCAGCTTGGGAGGGACAGGGGGCGTAAAAGCTTTCTTT. The full variable domain, rest sourced from reference TRBV5-4 and TRBJ1-1, is ETGVTQSPTHLIKTRGQQVTLRCSSQSGHNTVSWYQQALGQGPQFIFQYYREEENGRGNFPPRFSGLQFPNYSSELNVNALELDDSALYLCASSLGGTGGVKAFFGQGTRLTVV.

This rearrangement joins TRBV6-5 to TRBJ2-5; 8 bases are shared with TRBD2. The J call may be incorrect, as the DNA end agrees better with TRBJ2-7. This CDR3 region has 14 residues. Per germline, CDR1 MNHEY and CDR2 SVGAGI. The CDR3 DNA is TGTGCCAGCAGCTTAGCGGGGCCTTCCTACGAGCAGTACTTC. This sequence encodes CASSLAGPSYEQYF.

V is TRBV10-1 and J is TRBJ1-1; D uncertain. Germline CDR1 WNHNN, CDR2 SYGVQD (reference sequence). This CDR3 spans 13 amino acids. V gave up 8 bases and J gave up 2 bases, with 12 bases separating them. The DNA of the CDR3 is TGCGCCAGCTCGTTACAGACAAACACTGAAGCTTTCTTT. Translated: CASSLQTNTEAFF.

The gene calls are TRBV6-5 and TRBJ1-6; D unresolved. V lost 3 bases and J lost 12, with 12 bases in between. CDR3 length equals 13 residues. The V gene's germline CDR1 is MNHEY and CDR2 SVGAGI. The CDR3 loop is CASSYTSTKPLHF. CDR3 sequence (DNA): TGTGCCAGCAGTTATACGAGCACGAAACCCCTCCACTTT.

The chain employs TRBV29-1 and TRBJ1-2; TRBD1 aligns across 10 bases. This CDR3 comprises 15 residues. Trimming took 6 bases from V and 8 from J; bases not matched to a gene: 15. The germline V gene encodes CDR1 SQVTM and CDR2 ANQGSEA. The CDR3 bases are TGCAGCGTAGATAATAGTCGACAGGGGGCGCAGGGCTACACCTTC. It translates to CSVDNSRQGAQGYTF.

This sequence joins TRBV5-1 and TRBJ1-2; D gene unclear. The germline V and J ends were trimmed by 4 bases and 6 bases, with 22 bases remaining between them. CDR1 and CDR2 from the germline V gene are SGHRS and YFSETQ. The CDR3 totals 16 residues. Here the CDR3 DNA reads TGCGCCAGCAGCCCTCGTACTGGGCCCGGGAGTAATGGCTACACCTTC. It yields the protein CASSPRTGPGSNGYTF.